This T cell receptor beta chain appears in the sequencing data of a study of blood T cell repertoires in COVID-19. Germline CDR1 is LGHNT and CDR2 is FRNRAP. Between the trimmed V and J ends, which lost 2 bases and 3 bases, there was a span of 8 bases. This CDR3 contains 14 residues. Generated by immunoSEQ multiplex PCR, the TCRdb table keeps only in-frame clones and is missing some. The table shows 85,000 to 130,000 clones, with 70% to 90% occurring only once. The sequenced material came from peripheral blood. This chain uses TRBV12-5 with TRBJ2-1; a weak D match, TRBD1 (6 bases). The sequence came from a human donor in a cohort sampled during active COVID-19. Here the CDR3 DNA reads TGTGCTAGTGGTTTGTGGGGACACTACAATGAGCAGTTCTTC. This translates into CASGLWGHYNEQFF.